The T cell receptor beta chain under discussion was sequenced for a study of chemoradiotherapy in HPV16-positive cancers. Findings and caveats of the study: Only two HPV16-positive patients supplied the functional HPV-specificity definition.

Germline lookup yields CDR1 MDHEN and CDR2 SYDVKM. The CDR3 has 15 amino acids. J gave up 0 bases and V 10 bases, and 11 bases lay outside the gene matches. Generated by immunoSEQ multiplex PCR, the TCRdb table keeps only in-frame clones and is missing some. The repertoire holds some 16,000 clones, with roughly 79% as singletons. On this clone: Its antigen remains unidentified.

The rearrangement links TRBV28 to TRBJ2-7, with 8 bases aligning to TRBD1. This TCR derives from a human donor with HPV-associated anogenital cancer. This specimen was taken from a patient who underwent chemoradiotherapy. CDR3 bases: TGTGCCACCAACGTTGGGACAGGAAACTCCTACGAGCAGTACTTC. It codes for CATNVGTGNSYEQYF.